This record concerns one T cell receptor beta chain sequence. Its target is unknown. Measured with immunoSEQ multiplex PCR; TCRdb has only the in-frame clones, and not every one. Counted here are about 2,500,000 clones, roughly 92% occurring once; the ten biggest clones make up over 0.12%. Donors were healthy HIV-negative adults without recent acute infections or vaccinations. This specimen belongs to a study of shared clonotypes between healthy human individuals. Study-wide background: Those who served as donors were a couple of women and three men between the ages of 18 and 49. Donors had three CD4 naive, three CD4 memory, two CD8 naive and one CD8 memory plate apiece.

Overall study findings and caveats: Collection of samples was limited to blood; tissue repertoires likely differ.

This receptor was identified in a man between 18 and 29 years old in good health. The specimen was naive CD4+ T cells sorted from blood. Subset indicated: CD45RA+ positively selected.

CDR3 protein: CASSARPGAGNTIYF. The CDR3 nucleotides read TGTGCCAGCAGCGCCCGTCCAGGGGCTGGAAACACCATATATTTT. V gene TRBV9 combines with J gene TRBJ1-3, with a possible D match to TRBD1 (6 bases). The CDR3 contains 15 residues. Germline CDR1 reads SGDLS; CDR2 reads YYNGEE. The V end was cut by 3 bases, the J end by 2 bases, with 12 bases between. The complete variable domain, with remaining parts taken from reference TRBV9 and TRBJ1-3, reads DSGVTQTPKHLITATGQRVTLRCSPRSGDLSVYWYQQSLDQGLQFLIQYYNGEERAKGNILERFSAQQFPDLHSELNLSSLELGDSALYFCASSARPGAGNTIYFGEGSWLTVV.